This entry describes one T cell receptor beta chain. As yet, its antigen is unknown. Following autologous stem cell transplantation, relapse occurred in every patient, and exposure to brentuximab vedotin varied. The entry originates in a study of PD-1 blockade in classical Hodgkin lymphoma. Using immunoSEQ multiplex PCR, the repertoire was profiled, and TCRdb retains in-frame clones only, with some absent. Among tens of thousands of clones listed, about two thirds were seen once. V lost 4 bases, J lost 2 bases, and 20 bases lay in between. This CDR3 region has 17 residues. CDR1 LNHDA and CDR2 SQIVND come from the germline V gene (reference sequence). Broader study findings: As was reported, newly diagnosed patients showed lower baseline TCR diversity than healthy donors did. Those achieving complete response showed baseline diversity like newly diagnosed patients.

The TCR comes from a human donor with classical Hodgkin lymphoma. Here the sequenced sample was peripheral blood mononuclear cells (PBMCs), taken at baseline. V and J are TRBV19 and TRBJ1-2; perhaps TRBD1 as D (6 bases). CDR3 DNA sequence: TGTGCCAGTAGTAGGGACAACGGACCCCCATTCAACTATGGCTACACCTTC. Amino acids: CASSRDNGPPFNYGYTF.